This TCR beta chain is from a study of blood T cell repertoires in COVID-19. Study summary: Acute-phase and convalescent COVID-19 samples originated in the United States, Italy and Spain. T cells, B-cell-depleted T cells, or PBMCs supplied cDNA or gDNA.

As processed by the authors: Estimates of nucleated cell counts were drawn from the amplification of reference gene primers. Sequenced by immunoSEQ multiplex PCR; TCRdb stores in-frame clones only, minus some. The V and J calls and clone size come from that table; D and trimming were worked out from the DNA. The sample lists about 440,000 clones; around 89% were seen once. Per the germline V gene, CDR1 is SGHRS and CDR2 is YFSETQ. The CDR3 is 16 residues long. The ends were cut back, 0 bases at V and 2 bases at J, with 12 bases in the middle. This clone showed up just once. The origin of this receptor is a woman in her thirties with acute or convalescent COVID-19. Sequenced input: peripheral blood. The V call is TRBV5-1, the J call TRBJ2-1; D is possibly TRBD1 (5 bases). The CDR3 spells CASSLDDSLAYNEQFF. CDR3 sequence (DNA): TGCGCCAGCAGCTTGGACGACAGCCTGGCCTACAATGAGCAGTTCTTC.